This TCR beta chain was sequenced during a study of T cells in Graves' hyperthyroidism and ophthalmopathy (dated by TCRdb to about 2019). Looking at the study overall: Peripheral blood was collected at initial diagnosis, before any treatment. To identify distinguishing TCR V-J signatures, a discovery cohort of about 100 patients was used, comprising approximately 40 with Graves' ophthalmopathy and around 57 with stable Graves' hyperthyroidism. Prospective prediction of ophthalmopathy was tested in an independent validation cohort consisting of about 19 hyperthyroidism patients and more than 15 patients who later progressed to ophthalmopathy. For training and testing, the 100 or so patients in the discovery cohort were randomly divided in a 7:3 ratio. In over five Graves' hyperthyroidism patients, the study also compared T-cell repertoires from thyroid tissue with T-cell repertoires from blood. After blood sampling, hyperthyroidism patients were treated with methimazole at a starting dose of 30 mg daily, and ophthalmopathy patients were treated with high-dose intravenous methylprednisolone. The paper reports TCR Vbeta CDR3 sequencing of some 140 peripheral blood samples: around 41 ophthalmopathy, around 80 hyperthyroidism and 17 progressor patients. Study-level results and caveats: Blood samples also contained most of the expanded thyroid clonotypes (frequency above 0.001), which suggests that blood repertoires may reflect thyroid immune responses. No statistical method was used to fix the sample size in advance, and group allocation was not hidden from the investigators. In validation, the model predicted progression to ophthalmopathy with over 60% sensitivity and 72.22% specificity, a median of approximately 6.7 months before onset. Ophthalmopathy was separated from stable hyperthyroidism by a 13 V-J signature model, with around 90% sensitivity and approximately 84% specificity obtained in cross-validation and 80%/75% obtained in testing.

Ophthalmopathy patients had moderately to severely active disease, Clinical Activity Score of at least 3, NOSPECS grade of at least 4, and duration under 3 months. The study excluded patients with uncontrolled infections, other autoimmune diseases, pregnancy or lactation. Clinical symptoms, serum thyroxine and TRAb, thyroid ultrasound, and orbital computed tomography formed the basis for the diagnoses. PBMCs were separated from roughly 9.6 ml of fresh peripheral blood using Ficoll-Paque density gradient centrifugation. Trizol reagent was used to extract total RNA, and RNA quality was then checked on an Agilent 2100 Bioanalyzer. Based on the germline V gene (reference sequence), the CDR1 and CDR2 sequences are DFQATT and SNEGSKA. At the junction V is shortened by 1 base and J by 4 bases; bases outside the gene matches: 10. Taken from cysteine to phenylalanine, the CDR3 has 16 residues. Of the read, only the CDR3 DNA is kept; its 48 bases are in frame from base 1.

The TCR beta CDR3 regions were amplified from RNA transcripts. The first round of RT-PCR for the TCR CDR3 was performed with the HTBI primer set and the Qiagen OneStep RT-PCR kit. Libraries were constructed in a second round of multiplex PCR, after which size selection and purification were performed. Sequencing of the libraries was done on an Illumina HiSeq2000 using paired-end 100 bp reads. The original methods were these. SOAPnuke was used to process the raw data, throwing out any read that contained adapters or uncalled bases, had a mean Phred below 15, or lacked an exact constant-primer or identifier match. High-quality paired reads were merged using COPE v1.2.5, and each unique nucleotide sequence was defined as a clonotype. MiTCR v1.1 was used to align the clonotypes against IMGT TRBV, TRBD and TRBJ reference segments. The analysis was restricted to V-J combinations with a frequency above 0.0001, which together covered over 99% of the repertoires. A TCS score was defined as the ratio of F50 (clonal expansion) to E x V (chaos), with BLOSUM62-based TCRdist applied between CDR3 peptides within each V-J. Welch's t-statistics and random forest reduced fewer than 600 V-J features to some 14, which were used in a naive Bayes classifier (R e1071). The public reads were quality trimmed at Q25 with fastp and then assembled into clones with MiXCR by TCRdb, keeping productive beta chains. CDR3 protein sequences are deduplicated, and each keeps its most common genes and DNA. The V and J calls and clone size are TCRdb's, not the authors'. This sample has 400,000 or so distinct CDR3 sequences in its table, and roughly 15% of those were observed once. Roughly a fifth of the sample is in the top ten clones.

This clonotype was observed at least ten times. Its specific antigen is unknown. Per-base qualities were not stored, and no clone one base away is much larger. Sample: blood. This clonotype originated in a woman in her sixties with Graves' ophthalmopathy. In this chain, TRBV20-1 is recombined with TRBJ2-5; 9 bases in between match TRBD2. The CDR3 in this case is CSARGQAREGGETQYF. The nucleotides are TGCAGTGCTAGAGGACAGGCGCGGGAGGGAGGAGAGACCCAGTACTTC.